A selection of T cell receptor beta chains follows, all from one sample in a study of shared clonotypes between healthy human individuals. Sequencing was performed with immunoSEQ multiplex PCR; in TCRdb, only in-frame clones are kept and a portion is missing. This table has about 2.2 million clones, 93% appearing once. What was sequenced was naive CD8+ T cells from PBMCs. The receptor set was obtained from a man aged 18 to 30 in good health. Some clones in this sample may be carry-over from other donors' samples. Both conserved end residues are part of each CDR3. Each record gives: V gene, J gene, D gene, clone size, CDR3 protein, CDR3 DNA. The D gene is left open where the match is weak. Size is stated for part of the rows, as once, few or many counts, or as a class when the clone is expanded.

TRBV7-9,TRBJ1-2,NA,NA,CASSLAWAGVDAEGYTF,TGTGCCAGCAGCTTAGCTTGGGCAGGGGTTGATGCAGAAGGCTACACCTTC
TRBV2,TRBJ2-3,NA,NA,CASSGGRGDRDRDTQYF,TGTGCCAGCAGTGGAGGGAGAGGTGATAGGGACCGGGATACGCAGTATTTT
TRBV10-3,TRBJ2-3,NA,once,CAISESSPNTQYF,TGTGCCATCAGTGAGTCATCGCCGAATACGCAGTATTTT
TRBV27,TRBJ2-1,TRBD2,NA,CASSVGAGAVNEQFF,TGTGCCAGCAGCGTGGGAGCGGGAGCCGTCAATGAGCAGTTCTTC
TRBV27,TRBJ2-2,NA,NA,CASSPRAGYTGELFF,TGTGCCAGCAGCCCCCGGGCAGGCTATACCGGGGAGCTGTTTTTT
TRBV5-1,TRBJ2-7,NA,NA,CASSSGPYEQYF,TGCGCCAGCAGCTCTGGTCCCTACGAGCAGTACTTC
TRBV4-2,TRBJ2-7,TRBD2,once,CASSQTTSGSYEQYF,TGTGCCAGCAGCCAAACTACTAGCGGCTCCTACGAGCAGTACTTC
TRBV4-2,TRBJ2-1,TRBD2,NA,CASSQEYLAGDYEQFF,TGTGCCAGCAGCCAAGAATACCTAGCGGGAGACTATGAGCAGTTCTTC
TRBV10-3,TRBJ2-7,TRBD2,NA,CAISTTSGSSEQYF,TGTGCCATCAGCACGACTAGCGGGAGCTCCGAGCAGTACTTC
TRBV11-2,TRBJ2-7,NA,NA,CASSLPAPYEQYF,TGTGCCAGCAGCCTCCCTGCCCCCTACGAGCAGTACTTC
TRBV27,TRBJ2-7,NA,NA,CASSLLGGSYEQYF,TGTGCCAGCAGTTTGCTTGGCGGCTCCTACGAGCAGTACTTC
TRBV5-1,TRBJ2-7,TRBD2,NA,CASSSPTSGYYEQYF,TGCGCCAGCAGCTCGCCGACTAGCGGGTACTACGAGCAGTACTTC